The TCR beta chain under discussion was sequenced for a study of post-analysis software for immune sequencing data. Unique molecular identifiers tagged the TCR beta cDNA libraries. T cells numbering roughly 0.85 to 11 million gave rise to some 500,000 cDNA molecules. TCRdb fed the PCR reads into MiXCR, producing one record per CDR3 protein. The table includes 800,000 to 950,000 distinct CDR3 sequences, about 57% detected once. Worth noting for this clonotype: The antigen remains undetermined.

Study-level points and caveats: Batch-mates among the samples co-clustered strongly by F measure. Patients with multiple sclerosis recorded significantly lower normalized Chao1 diversity than controls, the study found.

The specimen was blood. The TCR comes from a girl between 5 and 17 years old with multiple sclerosis.

The CDR3 region has the DNA TGCGCCAGCAGCTTTTTGATTCCCCTACTGAGCTCCTACAATGAGCAGTTCTTC. This sequence encodes CASSFLIPLLSSYNEQFF. The rearrangement links TRBV5-1 to TRBJ2-1, with D hard to call. In germline, CDR1 is SGHRS, CDR2 YFSETQ. The CDR3 runs 18 residues. V lost 2 bases, J lost 0 bases, and 18 bases lay in between.